The 5 T cell receptor beta chains given below trace back to one sample, sequenced in a study of T cell responses to AZD1222 COVID-19 vaccine. This table comes from immunoSEQ multiplex PCR, and its TCRdb copy is limited to in-frame clones, with some not included. The sample has roughly 120,000 clones; around 92% are singletons. Here the sequenced sample was peripheral blood, taken 28 days after the second AZD1222 dose. Receptors were obtained from an adult who received the AZD1222 COVID-19 vaccine.

This chain joins TRBV5-1 and TRBJ2-5; a possible D gene is TRBD2 (6 bases). V was pared by 3 bases and J by 1 base, with 13 bases between. This CDR3 has 15 amino acids. Germline CDR1 is SGHRS and CDR2 is YFSETQ. The CDR3 region has the DNA TGCGCCAGCAGCTCAGAAGCGGGTCCCCAAGAGACCCAGTACTTC. It is translated as CASSSEAGPQETQYF.

This chain joins TRBV7-8 and TRBJ2-7; D is unclear. CDR1 is SGHVS, CDR2 FQNEAQ, per germline. V lost 2 bases, J lost 4 bases, and 15 bases lay in between. The CDR3 runs to 15 residues. In DNA form, the CDR3 reads TGTGCCAGCAGCTTATGGCAGACTGAGTCTTACGAGCAGTACTTC. Translated: CASSLWQTESYEQYF.

This clone was found once. The chain links TRBV7-8 to TRBJ2-2; D perhaps matches TRBD2 (6 bases). Germline V lookup: CDR1 SGHVS, CDR2 FQNEAQ. CDR3 length equals 17 residues. Trimming cost V 5 bases and J 4 bases, with 20 bases left between them. CDR3 DNA sequence: TGTGCCAGCAGCCCCAACCCGGGAGCACTCCTCACCGGGGAGCTGTTTTTT. Its translation is CASSPNPGALLTGELFF.

The chain combines TRBV12-3 or TRBV12-4 with TRBJ2-2, with no clear D. The CDR3 has 11 amino acids. V lost 6 bases, J lost 5 bases, and 4 bases lay in between. CDR3 coding DNA: TGTGCCAGCAGACTAACCGGGGAGCTGTTTTTT. This codes for CASRLTGELFF.

The chain uses TRBV28 and TRBJ1-1; D unclear. CDR3 length: 12 residues. The germline V and J ends were trimmed by 7 bases and 3 bases, with 9 bases remaining between them. Germline lookup yields CDR1 MDHEN and CDR2 SYDVKM. The DNA of the CDR3 is TGTGCCAGCATAGGAGGGTACACTGAAGCTTTCTTT. As protein: CASIGGYTEAFF. Based on the CDR3 plus reference TRBV28 and TRBJ1-1, the full variable domain is DVKVTQSSRYLVKRTGEKVFLECVQDMDHENMFWYRQDPGLGLRLIYFSYDVKMKEKGDIPEGYSVSREKKERFSLILESASTNQTSMYLCASIGGYTEAFFGQGTRLTVV.